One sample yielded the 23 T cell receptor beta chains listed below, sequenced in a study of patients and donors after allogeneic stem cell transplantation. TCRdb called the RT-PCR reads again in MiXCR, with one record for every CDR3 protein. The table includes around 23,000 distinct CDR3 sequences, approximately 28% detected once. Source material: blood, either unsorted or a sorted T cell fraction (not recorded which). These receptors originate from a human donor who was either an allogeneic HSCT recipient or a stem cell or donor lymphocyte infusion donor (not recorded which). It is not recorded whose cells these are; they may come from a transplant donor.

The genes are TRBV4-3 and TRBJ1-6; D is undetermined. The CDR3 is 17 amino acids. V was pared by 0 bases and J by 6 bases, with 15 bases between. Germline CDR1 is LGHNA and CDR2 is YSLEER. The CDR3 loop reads CASSQDRNPPFNSPLHF. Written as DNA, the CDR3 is TGCGCCAGCAGCCAAGATAGGAACCCTCCCTTTAATTCACCCCTCCACTTT.

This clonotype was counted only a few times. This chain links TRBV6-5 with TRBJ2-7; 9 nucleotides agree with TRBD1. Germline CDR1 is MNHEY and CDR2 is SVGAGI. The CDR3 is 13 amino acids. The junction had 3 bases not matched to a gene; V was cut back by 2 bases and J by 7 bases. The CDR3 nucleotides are TGTGCCAGCAGTTACCTGACAGGGGGTGAGCAGTACGTC. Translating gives CASSYLTGGEQYV.

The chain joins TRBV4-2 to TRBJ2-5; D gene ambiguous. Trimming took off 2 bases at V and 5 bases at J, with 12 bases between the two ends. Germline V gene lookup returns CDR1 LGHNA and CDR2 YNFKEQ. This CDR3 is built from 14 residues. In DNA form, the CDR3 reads TGTGCCAGCAGCCAAAATGTAGGGTTGGAGACCCAGTACTTC. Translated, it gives CASSQNVGLETQYF.

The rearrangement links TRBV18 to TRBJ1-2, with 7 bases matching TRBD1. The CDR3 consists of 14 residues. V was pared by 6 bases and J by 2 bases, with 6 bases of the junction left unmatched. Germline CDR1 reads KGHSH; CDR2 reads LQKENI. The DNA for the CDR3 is TGTGCCAGCTCTTCTATGGGACAGAACTATGGCTACACCTTC. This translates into CASSSMGQNYGYTF.

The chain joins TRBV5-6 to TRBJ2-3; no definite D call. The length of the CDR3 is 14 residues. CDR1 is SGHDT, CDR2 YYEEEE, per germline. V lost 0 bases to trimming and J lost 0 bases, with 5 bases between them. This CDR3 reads CASSLEVSTDTQYF. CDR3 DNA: TGTGCCAGCAGCTTGGAGGTCAGCACAGATACGCAGTATTTT.

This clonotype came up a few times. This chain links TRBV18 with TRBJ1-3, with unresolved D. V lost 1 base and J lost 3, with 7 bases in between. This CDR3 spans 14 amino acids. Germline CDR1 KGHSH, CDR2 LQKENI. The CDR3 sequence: CASSPQGNGNTIYF. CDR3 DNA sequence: TGTGCCAGCTCACCACAGGGTAATGGAAACACCATATATTTT.

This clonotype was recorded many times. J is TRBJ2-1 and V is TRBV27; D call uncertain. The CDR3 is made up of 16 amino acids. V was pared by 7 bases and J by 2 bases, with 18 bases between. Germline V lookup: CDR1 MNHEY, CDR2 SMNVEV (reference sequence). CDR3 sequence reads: CASTAWASETYNEQFF. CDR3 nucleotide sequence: TGTGCCAGCACTGCCTGGGCCTCTGAGACCTACAATGAGCAGTTCTTC.

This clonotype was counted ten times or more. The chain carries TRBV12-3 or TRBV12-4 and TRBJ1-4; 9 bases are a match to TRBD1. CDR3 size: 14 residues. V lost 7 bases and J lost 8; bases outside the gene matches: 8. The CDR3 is CASTLTGGGEKLFF. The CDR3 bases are TGTGCCAGCACCCTGACAGGGGGAGGCGAAAAACTGTTTTTT.

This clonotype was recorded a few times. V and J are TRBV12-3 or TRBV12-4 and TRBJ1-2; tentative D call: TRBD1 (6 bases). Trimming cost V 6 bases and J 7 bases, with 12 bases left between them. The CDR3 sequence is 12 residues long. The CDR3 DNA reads TGTGCCAGCAGCCAACCAGGGGCTGGCTACACCTTC. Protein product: CASSQPGAGYTF.

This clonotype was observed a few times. CDR3 nucleotide sequence: TGCAGCGTTGGGAAGCGGGGGGGCCCAGATACGCAGTATTTT. Translating it yields CSVGKRGGPDTQYF. The chain carries TRBV29-1 and TRBJ2-3, with 10 nucleotides matching TRBD2. Germline V lookup: CDR1 SQVTM, CDR2 ANQGSEA. The CDR3 consists of 14 residues. Germline trimming cut 4 bases from V and 4 bases from J; bases unmatched to any gene: 5.

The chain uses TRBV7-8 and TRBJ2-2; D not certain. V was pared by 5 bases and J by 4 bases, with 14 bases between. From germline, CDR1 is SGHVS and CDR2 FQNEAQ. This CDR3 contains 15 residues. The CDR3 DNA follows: TGTGCCAGCAGCCCATCCTTAGTTGTCACCGGGGAGCTGTTTTTT. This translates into CASSPSLVVTGELFF.

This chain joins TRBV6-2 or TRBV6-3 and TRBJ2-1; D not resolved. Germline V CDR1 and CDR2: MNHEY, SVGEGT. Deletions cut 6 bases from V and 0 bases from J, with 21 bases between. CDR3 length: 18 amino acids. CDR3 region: CASRRLPARSSSYNEQFF. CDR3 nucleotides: TGTGCCAGCAGAAGGCTCCCGGCTAGGTCGAGCTCCTACAATGAGCAGTTCTTC.

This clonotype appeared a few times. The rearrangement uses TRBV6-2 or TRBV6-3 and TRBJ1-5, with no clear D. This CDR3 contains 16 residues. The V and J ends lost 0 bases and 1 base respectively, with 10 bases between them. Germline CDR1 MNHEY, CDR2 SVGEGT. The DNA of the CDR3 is TGTGCCAGCAGTTACTCTTGGATCCGGAGCAATCAGCCCCAGCATTTT. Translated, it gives CASSYSWIRSNQPQHF.

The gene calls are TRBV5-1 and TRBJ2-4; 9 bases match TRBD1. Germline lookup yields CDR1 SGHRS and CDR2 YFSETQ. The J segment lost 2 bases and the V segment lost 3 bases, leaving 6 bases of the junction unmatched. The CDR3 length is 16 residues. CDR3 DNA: TGCGCCAGCAGCTCCGGACAGGGGCCACCCAAAAACATTCAGTACTTC. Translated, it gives CASSSGQGPPKNIQYF. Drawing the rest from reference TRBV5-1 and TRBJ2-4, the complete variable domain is KAGVTQTPRYLIKTRGQQVTLSCSPISGHRSVSWYQQTPGQGLQFLFEYFSETQRNKGNFPGRFSGRQFSNSRSEMNVSTLELGDSALYLCASSSGQGPPKNIQYFGAGTRLSVL.

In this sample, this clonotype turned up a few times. The CDR3 loop is CASSPSDRGWKPQHF. The CDR3, as DNA: TGTGCCAGCAGTCCTTCTGACAGGGGGTGGAAGCCCCAGCATTTT. The chain is built from TRBV28 and TRBJ1-5, with 9 bases fitting TRBD1. This CDR3 spans 15 amino acids. With V trimmed by 5 bases and J by 8 bases, 10 bases remained unmatched. Germline V gene sequence: CDR1 MDHEN, CDR2 SYDVKM.

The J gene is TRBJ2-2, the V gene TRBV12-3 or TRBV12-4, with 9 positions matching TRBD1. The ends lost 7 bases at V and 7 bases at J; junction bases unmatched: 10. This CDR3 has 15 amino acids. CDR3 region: CASKEGQGISGELFF. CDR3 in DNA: TGTGCCAGCAAAGAAGGACAGGGGATAAGCGGGGAGCTGTTTTTT.

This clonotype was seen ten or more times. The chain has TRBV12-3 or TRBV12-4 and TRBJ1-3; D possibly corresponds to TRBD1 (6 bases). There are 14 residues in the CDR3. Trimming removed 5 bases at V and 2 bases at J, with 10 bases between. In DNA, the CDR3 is TGTGCCAGCAGTACAGGGATGGCTGGAAACACCATATATTTT. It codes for CASSTGMAGNTIYF.

The CDR3 DNA sequence: TGCAGTGCCTGGACAGGGAATACCTATGGCTACACCTTC. This encodes CSAWTGNTYGYTF. V gene TRBV20-1 combines with J gene TRBJ1-2, with 8 bases aligning to TRBD1. This CDR3 region has 13 residues. The V gene end was trimmed by 6 bases and the J gene end by 4 bases; junction bases not matched to a gene: 7. Germline V gives CDR1 DFQATT, CDR2 SNEGSKA (reference sequence).

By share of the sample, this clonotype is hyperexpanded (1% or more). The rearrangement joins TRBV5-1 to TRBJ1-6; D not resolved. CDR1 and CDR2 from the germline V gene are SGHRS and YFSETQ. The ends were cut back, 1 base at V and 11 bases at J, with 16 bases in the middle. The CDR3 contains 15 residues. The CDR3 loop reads CASSLMGRDNPPLHF. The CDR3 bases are TGCGCCAGCAGCTTGATGGGAAGAGACAATCCACCCCTCCACTTT.

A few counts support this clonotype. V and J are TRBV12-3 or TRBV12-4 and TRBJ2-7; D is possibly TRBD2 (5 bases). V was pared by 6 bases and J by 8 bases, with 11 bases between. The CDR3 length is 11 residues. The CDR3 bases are TGTGCCAGCAGCCACCGGGGTCAGCAGTACGTC. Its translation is CASSHRGQQYV.

Here the CDR3 reads CASSFDPQAGNTIYF. The CDR3 DNA reads TGTGCCAGCAGCTTCGACCCCCAGGCTGGAAACACCATATATTTT. The gene calls are TRBV3-1 and TRBJ1-3; D remains ambiguous. CDR3 size: 15 residues. The V end lost 5 bases, the J end lost 2 bases, and 13 bases lay between the germline ends. Looked up from germline, CDR1 is LGHDT and CDR2 is YNNKEL (reference sequence). Full variable domain (outside the CDR3, taken from reference TRBV3-1 and TRBJ1-3): DTAVSQTPKYLVTQMGNDKSIKCEQNLGHDTMYWYKQDSKKFLKIMFSYNNKELIINETVPNRFSPKSPDKAHLNLHINSLELGDSAVYFCASSFDPQAGNTIYFGEGSWLTVV.

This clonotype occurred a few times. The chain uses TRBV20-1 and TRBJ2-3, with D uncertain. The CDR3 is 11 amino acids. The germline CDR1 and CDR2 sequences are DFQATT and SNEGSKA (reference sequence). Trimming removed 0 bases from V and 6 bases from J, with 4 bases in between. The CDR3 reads CSARDHDTQYF. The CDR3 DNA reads TGCAGTGCTAGAGACCATGATACGCAGTATTTT.

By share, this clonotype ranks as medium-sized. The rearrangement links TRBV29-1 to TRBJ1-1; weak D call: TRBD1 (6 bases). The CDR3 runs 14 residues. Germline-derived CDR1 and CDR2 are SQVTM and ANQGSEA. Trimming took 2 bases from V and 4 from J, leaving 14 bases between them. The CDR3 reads CSVENREFGTEAFF. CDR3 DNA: TGCAGCGTTGAAAACAGGGAATTCGGCACTGAAGCTTTCTTT.